The next 4 T cell receptor beta chains were all read from a single sample in a study of T cells in Graves' hyperthyroidism and ophthalmopathy. Amplification yielded TCR beta CDR3 regions, with RNA transcripts as the source. First-round RT-PCR of the TCR CDR3 relied on the HTBI primer set. One entry per CDR3 protein results from TCRdb running MiXCR on the multiplex PCR reads. The sample has approximately 400,000 distinct CDR3 sequences, about 15% seen once. The sequenced material came from blood. These receptors all stem from a woman in her twenties or thirties with Graves' ophthalmopathy.

This clonotype appeared many times. The J gene is TRBJ2-1, the V gene TRBV24-1; D possibly corresponds to TRBD1 (6 bases). The CDR3 length is 18 residues. V lost 4 bases, J lost 7 bases, and 25 bases lay in between. Germline V lookup: CDR1 KGHDR, CDR2 SFDVKD. This CDR3 reads CATSETDLGTTSWNEQFF. CDR3 nucleotides: TGTGCCACCAGTGAAACTGACCTCGGGACAACCTCTTGGAATGAGCAGTTCTTC.

In this sample, this clonotype turned up many times. CDR3 region: CASSEYGGGVDTQYF. CDR3 DNA sequence: TGTGCCAGCAGTGAATACGGCGGGGGAGTAGATACGCAGTATTTT. This chain joins TRBV6-1 and TRBJ2-3, with 7 bases fitting TRBD2. Germline CDR1 and CDR2: MNHNS and SASEGT. The CDR3 sequence is 15 residues long. The trim removed 2 bases at V and 5 bases at J, leaving 7 bases unmatched.

The sample holds many counts of this clonotype. J is TRBJ2-1 and V is TRBV6-1; a weak D match, TRBD1 (6 bases). Trimming shortened V by 6 bases and J by 6 bases, and 21 bases separated the two germline ends. CDR3 length equals 16 residues. The germline CDR1 and CDR2 sequences are MNHNS and SASEGT. The CDR3 DNA sequence: TGTGCCAGCAGCACCCCACAGGGAGATGTTCGCAATGAGCAGTTCTTC. Translation: CASSTPQGDVRNEQFF.

The chain has TRBV19 and TRBJ2-7, with a weak D call TRBD1 (7 bases). Germline CDR1 is LNHDA and CDR2 is SQIVND (reference sequence). V lost 5 bases to trimming and J lost 0 bases, with 14 bases between them. The CDR3 extends over 15 amino acids. The CDR3 region is CASSVGGQYSYEQYF. The CDR3 DNA reads as TGTGCCAGTAGTGTCGGGGGACAGTACTCCTACGAGCAGTACTTC.